This TCR beta chain was captured in a study of blood T cell repertoires in COVID-19. Background on the study: Material from acute and convalescent COVID-19 was sourced from the United States, Italy and Spain. From T cells, B-cell-depleted T cells, or PBMCs came the material, which was cDNA or gDNA.

V gave up 1 base and J gave up 9 bases, with 7 bases separating them. The CDR3 covers 12 residues. Assay: immunoSEQ multiplex PCR; the TCRdb copy retains only in-frame clones and omits some. The profile shows approximately 260,000 clones, less than 90% of them singletons. This clonotype was sampled from a man between 60 and 75 years old who had recovered from COVID-19. This chain connects TRBV12-3 or TRBV12-4 to TRBJ1-3, with D unclear. Sequenced input: peripheral blood. In DNA form, the CDR3 reads TGTGCCAGCAGTTTAGTTGGGCCCACCATATATTTT. Its translation: CASSLVGPTIYF.